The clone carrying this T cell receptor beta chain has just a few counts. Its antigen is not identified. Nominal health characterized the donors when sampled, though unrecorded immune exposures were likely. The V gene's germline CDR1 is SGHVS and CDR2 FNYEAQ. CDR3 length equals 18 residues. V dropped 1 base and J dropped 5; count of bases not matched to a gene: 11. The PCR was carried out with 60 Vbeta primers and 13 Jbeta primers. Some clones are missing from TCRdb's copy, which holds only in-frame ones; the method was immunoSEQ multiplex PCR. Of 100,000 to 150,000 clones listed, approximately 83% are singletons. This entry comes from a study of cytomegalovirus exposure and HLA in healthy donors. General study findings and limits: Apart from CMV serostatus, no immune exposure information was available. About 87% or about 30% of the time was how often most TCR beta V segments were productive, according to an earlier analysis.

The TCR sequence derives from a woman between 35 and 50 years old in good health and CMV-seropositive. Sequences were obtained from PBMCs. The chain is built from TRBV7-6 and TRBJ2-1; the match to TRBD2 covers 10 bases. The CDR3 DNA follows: TGTGCCAGCAGCTTAGTGTTTAAAAGCGGGAGGGTTAACAATGAGCAGTTCTTC. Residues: CASSLVFKSGRVNNEQFF.